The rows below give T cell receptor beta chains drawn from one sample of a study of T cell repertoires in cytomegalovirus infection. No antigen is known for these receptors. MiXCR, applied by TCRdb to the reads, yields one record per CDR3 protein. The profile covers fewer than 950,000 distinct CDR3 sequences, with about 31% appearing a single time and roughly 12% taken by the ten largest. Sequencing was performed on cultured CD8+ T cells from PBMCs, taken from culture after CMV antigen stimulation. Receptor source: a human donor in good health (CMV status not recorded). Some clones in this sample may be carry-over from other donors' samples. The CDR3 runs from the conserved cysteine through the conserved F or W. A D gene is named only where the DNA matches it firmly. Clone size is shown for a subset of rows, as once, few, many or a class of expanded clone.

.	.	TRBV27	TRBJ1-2	TGTGCCAGCAGTCCCGGCCTGGTGCATGGCTACACCTTC	CASSPGLVHGYTF
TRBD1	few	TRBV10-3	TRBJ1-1	TGTGCCATCAGTGAGCCCCGGGACAGGGGAGGTTTCGGCACTGAAGCTTTCTTT	CAISEPRDRGGFGTEAFF
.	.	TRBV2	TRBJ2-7	TGTGCCAGCACCCTGAATATGGCCTACGAGCAGTACTTC	CASTLNMAYEQYF
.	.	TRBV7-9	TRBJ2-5	TGTGCCAGCAGCGGGGGACTGGCGAAGACCCAGTACTTC	CASSGGLAKTQYF
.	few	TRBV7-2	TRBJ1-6	TGTGCCAGCAGCTTAATGGAACAGAACTCCTATAATTCACCCCTCCACTTT	CASSLMEQNSYNSPLHF
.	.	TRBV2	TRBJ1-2	TGTGCCAGCATCGAATCATCGGCGCCGTGGGGCTATGGCTACACCTTC	CASIESSAPWGYGYTF
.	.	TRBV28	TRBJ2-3	TGTGCCAGCAAACCCCCCTCCGCCACAGATACGCAGTATTTT	CASKPPSATDTQYF
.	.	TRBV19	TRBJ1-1	TGTGCCAGTAGTATAGTGACGGCGAACACTGAAGCTTTCTTT	CASSIVTANTEAFF
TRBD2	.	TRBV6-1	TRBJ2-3	TGTGCCAGCAGTGAACCAAGGTGGCTAGCGGGAGATAGCACAGATACGCAGTATTTT	CASSEPRWLAGDSTDTQYF
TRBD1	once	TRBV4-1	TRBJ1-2	TGTGCCAACAGCCAAGGACAGGGGGGCGGCTACACCTTC	CANSQGQGGGYTF
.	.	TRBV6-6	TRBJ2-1	TGTGCCAGCGGTTACGGGGCAGAGACCTACAATGAGCAGTTCTTC	CASGYGAETYNEQFF
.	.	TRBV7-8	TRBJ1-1	TGTGCCAGCAGCTTAGAAACAGGGAACACTGAAGCTTTCTTT	CASSLETGNTEAFF
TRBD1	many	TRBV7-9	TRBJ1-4	TGTGCCAGCAGCTCCCTACGGGGCAGGGGGTATCCCGATAATGAAAAACTGTTTTTT	CASSSLRGRGYPDNEKLFF
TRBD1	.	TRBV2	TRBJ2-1	TGTGCCAGCAGGCGGGACAGGGGGACCACGTACAATGAGCAGTTCTTC	CASRRDRGTTYNEQFF
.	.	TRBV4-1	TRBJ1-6	TGCGCCAGCAGCCAAGAAACTGACTATAATTCACCCCTCCACTTT	CASSQETDYNSPLHF
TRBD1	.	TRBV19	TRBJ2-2	TGTGCCAGTAGTGCCGGGACAGGGACCACCGGGGAGCTGTTTTTT	CASSAGTGTTGELFF
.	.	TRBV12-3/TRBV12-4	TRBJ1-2	TGTGCCAGCAGTTTTGGTTCGGCTTTCTATGGCTACACCTTC	CASSFGSAFYGYTF
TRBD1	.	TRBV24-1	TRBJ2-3	TGTGCCACCAGTGATCGGGGACAGGAGGGCACAGATACGCAGTATTTT	CATSDRGQEGTDTQYF
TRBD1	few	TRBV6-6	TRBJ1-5	TGTGCCAGCAGTTACTTGCTACAGGGGCCGAATCAGCCCCAGCATTTT	CASSYLLQGPNQPQHF
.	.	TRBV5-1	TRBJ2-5	TGCGCCAGCAGCTTGGCCCCGGCAGGGGATGGGGAGACCCAGTACTTC	CASSLAPAGDGETQYF
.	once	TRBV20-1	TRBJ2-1	TGCAGTGCTCTTTGGCGGGGCACCTACAATGAGCAGTTCTTC	CSALWRGTYNEQFF
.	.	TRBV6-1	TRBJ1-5	TGTGCCAGCAGTGACTCGACAGAGGTGTTCCAGCATTTT	CASSDSTEVFQHF
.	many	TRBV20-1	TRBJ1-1	TGCAGTGCTCAGGAAAGGACTTTAGGCCTAACGTCTGAAGCTTTCTTT	CSAQERTLGLTSEAFF
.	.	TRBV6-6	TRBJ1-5	TGTGCCAGCAGTGTTAGGGGGGTGGGCAATCAGCCCCAGCATTTT	CASSVRGVGNQPQHF
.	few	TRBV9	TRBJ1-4	TGTGCCAGCAGCGGGAGGACGGACCCGAATGAAAAACTGTTTTTT	CASSGRTDPNEKLFF
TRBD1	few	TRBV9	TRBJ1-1	TGTGCCAGCAGCCCTCAGGGACAGAGAAACACTGAAGCTTTCTTT	CASSPQGQRNTEAFF
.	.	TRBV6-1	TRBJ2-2	TGTGCCAGCAGTGAACTGGGAGGATGGGACACCGGGGAGCTGTTTTTT	CASSELGGWDTGELFF
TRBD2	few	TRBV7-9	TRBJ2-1	TGTGCCAGCAGCTTAGAGATCCCCGGACTAGCGGGGGTTGCAGACAATGAGCAGTTCTTC	CASSLEIPGLAGVADNEQFF
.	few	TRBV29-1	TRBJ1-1	TGCAGCGTTGAGGGTCGTCCTGATCCTCCATCACGAGGAGCTTTCTTT	CSVEGRPDPPSRGAFF
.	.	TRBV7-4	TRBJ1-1	TGTGCCAGCATCCCGGGTGGAGGGGTGAACACTGAAGCTTTCTTT	CASIPGGGVNTEAFF
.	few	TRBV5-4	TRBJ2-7	TGTGCCAGCAGCTTGGGTACGCCAGGGAACGAGCAGTACTTC	CASSLGTPGNEQYF